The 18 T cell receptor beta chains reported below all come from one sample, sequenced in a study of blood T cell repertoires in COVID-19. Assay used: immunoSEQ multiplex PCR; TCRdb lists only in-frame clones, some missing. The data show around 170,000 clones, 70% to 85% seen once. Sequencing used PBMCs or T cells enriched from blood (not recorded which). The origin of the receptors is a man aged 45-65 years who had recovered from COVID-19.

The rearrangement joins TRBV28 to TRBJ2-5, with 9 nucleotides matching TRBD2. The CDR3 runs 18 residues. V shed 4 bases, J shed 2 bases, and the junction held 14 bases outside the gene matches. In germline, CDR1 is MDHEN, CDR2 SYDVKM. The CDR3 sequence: CASSSVFPTSGAQETQYF. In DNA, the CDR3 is TGTGCCAGCAGTTCGGTTTTTCCGACTAGCGGCGCTCAAGAGACCCAGTACTTC.

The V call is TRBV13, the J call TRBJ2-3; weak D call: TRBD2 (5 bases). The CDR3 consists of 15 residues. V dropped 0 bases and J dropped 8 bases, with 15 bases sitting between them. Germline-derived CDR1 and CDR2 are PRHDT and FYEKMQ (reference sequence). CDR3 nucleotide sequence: TGTGCCAGCAGCTTAGGTCGGACTGCAGGATTTACGCAGTATTTT. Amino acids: CASSLGRTAGFTQYF. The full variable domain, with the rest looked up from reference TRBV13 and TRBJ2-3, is AAGVIQSPRHLIKEKRETATLKCYPIPRHDTVYWYQQGPGQDPQFLISFYEKMQSDKGSIPDRFSAQQFSDYHSELNMSSLELGDSALYFCASSLGRTAGFTQYFGPGTRLTVL.

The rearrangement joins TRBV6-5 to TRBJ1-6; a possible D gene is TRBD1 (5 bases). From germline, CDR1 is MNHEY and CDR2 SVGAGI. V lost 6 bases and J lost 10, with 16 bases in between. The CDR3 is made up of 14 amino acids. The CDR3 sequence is CASRGGTLQSPLHF. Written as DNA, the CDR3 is TGTGCCAGCAGGGGGGGGACTTTACAGTCACCCCTCCACTTT.

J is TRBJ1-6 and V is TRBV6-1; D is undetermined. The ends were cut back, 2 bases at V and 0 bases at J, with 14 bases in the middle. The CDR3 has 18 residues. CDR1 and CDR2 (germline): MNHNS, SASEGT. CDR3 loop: CASSELDGGISYNSPLHF. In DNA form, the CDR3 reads TGTGCCAGCAGTGAACTGGACGGAGGGATCTCCTATAATTCACCCCTCCACTTT.

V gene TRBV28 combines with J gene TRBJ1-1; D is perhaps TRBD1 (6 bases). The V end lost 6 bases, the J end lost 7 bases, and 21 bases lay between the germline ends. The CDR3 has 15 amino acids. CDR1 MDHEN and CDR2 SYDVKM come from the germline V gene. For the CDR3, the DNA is TGTGCCAGCAGAGCTACAGGGTGGGTTTTGAATGAAGCTTTCTTT. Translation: CASRATGWVLNEAFF. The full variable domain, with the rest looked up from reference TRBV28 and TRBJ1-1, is DVKVTQSSRYLVKRTGEKVFLECVQDMDHENMFWYRQDPGLGLRLIYFSYDVKMKEKGDIPEGYSVSREKKERFSLILESASTNQTSMYLCASRATGWVLNEAFFGQGTRLTVV.

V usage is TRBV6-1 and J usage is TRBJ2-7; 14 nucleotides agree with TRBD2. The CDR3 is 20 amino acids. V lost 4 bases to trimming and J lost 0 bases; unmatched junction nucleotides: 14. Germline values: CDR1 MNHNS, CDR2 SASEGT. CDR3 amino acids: CASSGPRGLAGAPSSYEQYF. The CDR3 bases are TGTGCCAGCAGTGGTCCAAGGGGACTAGCGGGGGCCCCGAGCTCCTACGAGCAGTACTTC.

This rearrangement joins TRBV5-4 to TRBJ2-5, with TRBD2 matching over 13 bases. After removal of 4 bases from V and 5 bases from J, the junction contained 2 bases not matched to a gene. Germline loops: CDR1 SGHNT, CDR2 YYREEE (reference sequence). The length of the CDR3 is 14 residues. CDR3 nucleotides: TGTGCCAGCAGCACGGGACTAGCGGGGGAGACCCAGTACTTC. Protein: CASSTGLAGETQYF.

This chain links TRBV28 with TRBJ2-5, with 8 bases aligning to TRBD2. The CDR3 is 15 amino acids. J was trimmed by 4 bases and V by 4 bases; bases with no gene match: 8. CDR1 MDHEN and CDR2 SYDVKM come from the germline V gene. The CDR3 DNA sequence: TGTGCCAGCAGTTACCCCGGGGGACTAGGAGAGACCCAGTACTTC. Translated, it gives CASSYPGGLGETQYF.

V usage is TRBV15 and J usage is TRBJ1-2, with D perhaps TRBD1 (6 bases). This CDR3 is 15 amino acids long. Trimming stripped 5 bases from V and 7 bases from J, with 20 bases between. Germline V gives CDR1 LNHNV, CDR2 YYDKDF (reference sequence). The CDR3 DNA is TGTGCCACCAGCGCCCCTGGGGGCGAGGTTGGTGGCTACACCTTC. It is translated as CATSAPGGEVGGYTF.

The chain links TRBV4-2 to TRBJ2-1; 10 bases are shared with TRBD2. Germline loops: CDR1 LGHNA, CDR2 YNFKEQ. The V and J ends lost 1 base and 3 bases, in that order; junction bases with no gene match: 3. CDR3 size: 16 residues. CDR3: CASSQVAGGLYNEQFF. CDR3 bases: TGTGCCAGCAGCCAAGTAGCGGGGGGCCTCTACAATGAGCAGTTCTTC.

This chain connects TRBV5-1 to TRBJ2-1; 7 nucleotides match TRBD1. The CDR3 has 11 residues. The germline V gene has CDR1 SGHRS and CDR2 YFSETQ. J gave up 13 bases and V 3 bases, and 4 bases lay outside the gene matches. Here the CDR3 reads CASSSDRFQFF. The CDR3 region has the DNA TGCGCCAGCAGCTCGGACAGGTTCCAGTTCTTC.

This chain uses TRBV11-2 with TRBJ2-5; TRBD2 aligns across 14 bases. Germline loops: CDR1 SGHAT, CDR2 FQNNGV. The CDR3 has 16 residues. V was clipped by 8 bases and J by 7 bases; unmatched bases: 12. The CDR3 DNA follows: TGTGCCAGCGCACCGACTAGCGGGGGGGCTTGGGTGACCCAGTACTTC. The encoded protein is CASAPTSGGAWVTQYF. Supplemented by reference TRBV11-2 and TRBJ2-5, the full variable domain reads EAGVAQSPRYKIIEKRQSVAFWCNPISGHATLYWYQQILGQGPKLLIQFQNNGVVDDSQLPKDRFSAERLKGVDSTLKIQPAKLEDSAVYLCASAPTSGGAWVTQYFGPGTRLLVL.

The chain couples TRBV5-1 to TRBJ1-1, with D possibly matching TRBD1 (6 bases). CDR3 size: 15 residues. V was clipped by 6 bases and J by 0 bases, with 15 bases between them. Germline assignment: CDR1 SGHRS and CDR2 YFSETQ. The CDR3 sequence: CASNLGASMNTEAFF. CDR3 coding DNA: TGCGCCAGCAATCTGGGGGCTTCCATGAACACTGAAGCTTTCTTT.

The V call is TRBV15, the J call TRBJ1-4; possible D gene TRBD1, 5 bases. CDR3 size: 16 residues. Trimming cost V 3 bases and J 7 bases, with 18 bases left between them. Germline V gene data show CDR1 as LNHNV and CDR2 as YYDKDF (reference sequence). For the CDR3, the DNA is TGTGCCACCAGCAGTAGCGGGATTCGGGGGACTGAAAAACTGTTTTTT. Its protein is CATSSSGIRGTEKLFF.

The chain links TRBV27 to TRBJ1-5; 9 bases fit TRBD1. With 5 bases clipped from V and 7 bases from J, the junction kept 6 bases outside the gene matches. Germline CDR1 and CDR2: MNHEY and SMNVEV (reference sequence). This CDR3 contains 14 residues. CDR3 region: CASSPSDRGQPQHF. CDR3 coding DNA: TGTGCCAGCAGTCCCTCGGACAGGGGACAGCCCCAGCATTTT.

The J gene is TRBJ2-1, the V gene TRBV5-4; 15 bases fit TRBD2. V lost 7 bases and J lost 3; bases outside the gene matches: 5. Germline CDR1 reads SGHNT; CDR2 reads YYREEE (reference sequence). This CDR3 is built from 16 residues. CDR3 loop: CASGGTSGGYYNEQFF. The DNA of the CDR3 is TGTGCCAGCGGTGGGACTAGCGGGGGGTACTACAATGAGCAGTTCTTC. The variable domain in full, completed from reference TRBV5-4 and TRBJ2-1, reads ETGVTQSPTHLIKTRGQQVTLRCSSQSGHNTVSWYQQALGQGPQFIFQYYREEENGRGNFPPRFSGLQFPNYSSELNVNALELDDSALYLCASGGTSGGYYNEQFFGPGTRLTVL.

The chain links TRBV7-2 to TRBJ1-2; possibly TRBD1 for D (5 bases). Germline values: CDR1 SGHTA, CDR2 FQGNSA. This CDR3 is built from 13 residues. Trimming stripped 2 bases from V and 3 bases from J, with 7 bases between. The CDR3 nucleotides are TGTGCCAGCAGCTTAATAGGGGACTATGGCTACACCTTC. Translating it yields CASSLIGDYGYTF.

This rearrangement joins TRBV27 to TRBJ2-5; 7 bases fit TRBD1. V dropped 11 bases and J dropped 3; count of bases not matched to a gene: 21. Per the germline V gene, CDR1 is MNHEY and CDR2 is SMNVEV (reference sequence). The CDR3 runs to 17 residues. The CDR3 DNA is TGTGCCCGAGACCGGGGACAGCCTTTCTCCGACGAAGAGACCCAGTACTTC. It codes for CARDRGQPFSDEETQYF.